This T cell receptor beta chain was profiled in a study of PD-L1 blockade in urothelial cancer. Assay used: immunoSEQ multiplex PCR; TCRdb lists only in-frame clones, some missing. Here the sample spans about 72,000 clones, around 90% being singletons. The CDR3 covers 15 residues. From germline, CDR1 is ENHRY and CDR2 SYGVKD. The V gene end was trimmed by 6 bases and the J gene end by 7 bases; junction bases not matched to a gene: 6. Time point in this sample: pretreatment peripheral blood. The rearrangement joins TRBV10-3 to TRBJ2-1; 13 nucleotides match TRBD2. The sequences come from PBMCs, collected around atezolizumab (anti-PD-L1) treatment. The sequence came from a man between 70 and 80 years old with urothelial cancer. This CDR3 reads CAIRRTSGRLNEQFF. CDR3 nucleotide sequence: TGTGCCATCAGGAGGACTAGCGGGAGACTGAATGAGCAGTTCTTC.